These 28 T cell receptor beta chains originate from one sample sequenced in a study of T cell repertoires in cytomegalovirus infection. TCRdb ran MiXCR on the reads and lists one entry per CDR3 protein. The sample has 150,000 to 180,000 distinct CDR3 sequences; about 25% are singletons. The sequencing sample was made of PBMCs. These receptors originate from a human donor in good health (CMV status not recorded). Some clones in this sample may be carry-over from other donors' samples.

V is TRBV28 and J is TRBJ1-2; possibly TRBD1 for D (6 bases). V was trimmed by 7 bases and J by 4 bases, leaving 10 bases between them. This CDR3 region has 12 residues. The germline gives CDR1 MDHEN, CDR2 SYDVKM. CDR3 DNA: TGTGCCAGCACTACAGGGAGCTATGGCTACACCTTC. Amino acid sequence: CASTTGSYGYTF.

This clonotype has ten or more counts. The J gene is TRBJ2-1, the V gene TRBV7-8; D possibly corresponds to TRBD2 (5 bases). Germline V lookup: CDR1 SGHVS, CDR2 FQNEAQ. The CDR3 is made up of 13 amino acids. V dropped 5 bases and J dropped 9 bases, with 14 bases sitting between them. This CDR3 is CASSLELASEQFF. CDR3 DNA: TGTGCCAGCAGCCTAGAATTAGCGAGTGAGCAGTTCTTC.

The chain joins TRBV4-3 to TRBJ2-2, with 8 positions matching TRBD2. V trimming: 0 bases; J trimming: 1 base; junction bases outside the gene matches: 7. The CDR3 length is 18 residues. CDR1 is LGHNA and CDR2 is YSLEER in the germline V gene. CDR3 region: CASSQEGTGGLNTGELFF. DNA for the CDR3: TGCGCCAGCAGCCAAGAGGGTACGGGGGGGCTGAACACCGGGGAGCTGTTTTTT.

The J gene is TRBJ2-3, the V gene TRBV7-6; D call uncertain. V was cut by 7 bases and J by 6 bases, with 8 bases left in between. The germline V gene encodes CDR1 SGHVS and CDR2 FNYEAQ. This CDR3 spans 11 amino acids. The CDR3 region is CASTFGDTQYF. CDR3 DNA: TGTGCCAGCACCTTCGGGGATACGCAGTATTTT.

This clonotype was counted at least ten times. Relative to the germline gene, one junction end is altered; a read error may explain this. CDR3 sequence: CASSLAWEDTDTQYF. The CDR3 bases are TGTGCCAGCAGCCTAGCTTGGGAGGACACAGATACGCAGTATTTT. The rearrangement uses TRBV7-9 and TRBJ2-3; a weak D match, TRBD2 (6 bases). This CDR3 is built from 15 residues. From germline, CDR1 is SEHNR and CDR2 FQNEAQ (reference sequence).

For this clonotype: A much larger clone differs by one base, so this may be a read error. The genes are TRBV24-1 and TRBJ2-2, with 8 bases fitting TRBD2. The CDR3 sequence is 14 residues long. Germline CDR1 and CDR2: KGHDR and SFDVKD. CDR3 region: CTTSAGGASGELFF. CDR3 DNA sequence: TGTACCACCAGTGCGGGGGGCGCAAGCGGGGAGCTGTTTTTT.

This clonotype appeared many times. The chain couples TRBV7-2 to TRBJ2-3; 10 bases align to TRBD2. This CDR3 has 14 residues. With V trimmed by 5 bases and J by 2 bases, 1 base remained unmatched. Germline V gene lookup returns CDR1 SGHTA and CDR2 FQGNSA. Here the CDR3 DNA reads TGTGCCAGCAGCACTAGCGGGACCACAGATACGCAGTATTTT. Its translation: CASSTSGTTDTQYF.

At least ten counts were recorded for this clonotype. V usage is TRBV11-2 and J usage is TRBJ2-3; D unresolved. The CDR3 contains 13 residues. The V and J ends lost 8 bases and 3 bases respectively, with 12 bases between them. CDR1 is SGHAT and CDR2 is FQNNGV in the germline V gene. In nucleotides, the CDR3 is TGTGCCAGCTGTCGATTTGTGACAGATACGCAGTATTTT. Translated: CASCRFVTDTQYF.

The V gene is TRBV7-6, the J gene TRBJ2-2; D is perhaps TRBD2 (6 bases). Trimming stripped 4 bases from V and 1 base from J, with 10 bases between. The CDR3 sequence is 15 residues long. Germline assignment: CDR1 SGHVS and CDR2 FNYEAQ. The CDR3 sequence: CASSSRLVNTGELFF. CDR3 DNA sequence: TGTGCCAGCAGCTCTCGACTAGTGAACACCGGGGAGCTGTTTTTT.

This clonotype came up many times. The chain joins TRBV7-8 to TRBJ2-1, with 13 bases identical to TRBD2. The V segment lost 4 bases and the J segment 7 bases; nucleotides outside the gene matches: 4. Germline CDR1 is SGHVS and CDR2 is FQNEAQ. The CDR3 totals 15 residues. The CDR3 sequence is CASSSLAGGDNEQFF. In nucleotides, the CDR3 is TGTGCCAGCAGCTCACTAGCGGGGGGGGATAATGAGCAGTTCTTC.

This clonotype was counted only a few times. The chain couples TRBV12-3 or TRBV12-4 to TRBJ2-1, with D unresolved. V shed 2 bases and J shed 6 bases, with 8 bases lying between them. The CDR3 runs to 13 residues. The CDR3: CASSLRAPNEQFF. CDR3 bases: TGTGCCAGCAGTTTAAGAGCTCCCAATGAGCAGTTCTTC.

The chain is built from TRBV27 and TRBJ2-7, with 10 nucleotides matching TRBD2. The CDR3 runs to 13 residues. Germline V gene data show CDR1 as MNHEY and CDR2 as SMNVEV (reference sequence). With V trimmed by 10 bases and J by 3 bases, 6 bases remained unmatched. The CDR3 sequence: CATSSGGDYEQYF. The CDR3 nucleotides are TGTGCCACCTCTAGCGGGGGAGACTACGAGCAGTACTTC.

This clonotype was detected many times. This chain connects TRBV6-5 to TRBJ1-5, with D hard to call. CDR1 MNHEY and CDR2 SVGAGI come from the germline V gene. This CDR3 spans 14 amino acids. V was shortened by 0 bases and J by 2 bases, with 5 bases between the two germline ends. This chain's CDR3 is CASSYSRGNQPQHF. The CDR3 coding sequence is TGTGCCAGCAGTTACTCTCGCGGCAATCAGCCCCAGCATTTT.

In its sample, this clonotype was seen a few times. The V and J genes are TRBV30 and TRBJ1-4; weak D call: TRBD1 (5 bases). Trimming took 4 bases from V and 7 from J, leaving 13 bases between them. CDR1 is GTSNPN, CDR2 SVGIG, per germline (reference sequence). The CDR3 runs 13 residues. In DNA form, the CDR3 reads TGTGCCTGGACCCAGGGTGGGACTGAAAAACTGTTTTTT. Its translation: CAWTQGGTEKLFF.

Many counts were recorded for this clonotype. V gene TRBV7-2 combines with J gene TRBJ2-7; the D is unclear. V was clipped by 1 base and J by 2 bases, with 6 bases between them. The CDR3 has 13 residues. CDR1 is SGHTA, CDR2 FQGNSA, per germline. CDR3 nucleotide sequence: TGTGCCAGCAGCTTAGACCCGGCCTACGAGCAGTACTTC. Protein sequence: CASSLDPAYEQYF.

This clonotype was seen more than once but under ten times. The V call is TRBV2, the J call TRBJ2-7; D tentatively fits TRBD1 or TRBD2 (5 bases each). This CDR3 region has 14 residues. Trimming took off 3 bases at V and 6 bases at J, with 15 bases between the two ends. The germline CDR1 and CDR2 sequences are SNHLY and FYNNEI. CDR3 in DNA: TGTGCCAGCAGTGATGACGGGGCTGTCAGCGAGCAGTACTTC. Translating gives CASSDDGAVSEQYF.

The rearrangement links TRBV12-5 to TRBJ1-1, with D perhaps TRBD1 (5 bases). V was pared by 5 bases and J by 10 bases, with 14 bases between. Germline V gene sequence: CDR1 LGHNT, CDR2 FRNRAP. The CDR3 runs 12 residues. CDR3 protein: CASGGTRDLAFF. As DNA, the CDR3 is TGTGCTAGTGGTGGGACCAGGGACCTAGCTTTCTTT.

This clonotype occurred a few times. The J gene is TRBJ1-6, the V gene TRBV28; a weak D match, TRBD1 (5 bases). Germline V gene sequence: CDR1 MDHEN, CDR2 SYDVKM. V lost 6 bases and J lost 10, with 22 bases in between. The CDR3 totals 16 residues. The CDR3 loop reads CASRTGWQGEGSPLHF. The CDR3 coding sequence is TGTGCCAGCAGAACGGGGTGGCAGGGAGAAGGGTCACCCCTCCACTTT.

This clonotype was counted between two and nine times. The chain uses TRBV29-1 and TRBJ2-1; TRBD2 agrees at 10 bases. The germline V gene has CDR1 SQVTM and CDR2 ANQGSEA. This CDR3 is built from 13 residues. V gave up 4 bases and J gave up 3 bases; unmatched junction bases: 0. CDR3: CSVGTSGYNEQFF. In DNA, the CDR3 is TGCAGCGTTGGGACTAGCGGCTACAATGAGCAGTTCTTC.

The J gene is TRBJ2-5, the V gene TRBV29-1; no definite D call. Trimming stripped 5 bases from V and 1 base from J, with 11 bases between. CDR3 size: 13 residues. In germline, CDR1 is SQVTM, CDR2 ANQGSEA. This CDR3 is CSVYKRTQETQYF. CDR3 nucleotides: TGCAGCGTTTATAAGCGAACCCAAGAGACCCAGTACTTC.

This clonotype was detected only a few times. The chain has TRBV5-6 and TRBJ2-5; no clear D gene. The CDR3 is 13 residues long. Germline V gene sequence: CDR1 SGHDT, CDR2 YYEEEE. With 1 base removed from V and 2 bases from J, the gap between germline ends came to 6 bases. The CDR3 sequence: CASSLPPQETQYF. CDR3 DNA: TGTGCCAGCAGCTTGCCTCCTCAAGAGACCCAGTACTTC.

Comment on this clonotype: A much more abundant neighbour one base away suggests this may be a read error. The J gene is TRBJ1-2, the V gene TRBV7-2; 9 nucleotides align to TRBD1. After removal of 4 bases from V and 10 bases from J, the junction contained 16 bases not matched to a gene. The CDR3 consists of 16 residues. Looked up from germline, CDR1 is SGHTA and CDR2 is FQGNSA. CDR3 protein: CASSSSVRTGDHDYTF. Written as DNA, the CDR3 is TGTGCCAGCAGCTCCAGTGTCCGGACAGGGGATCATGACTACACCTTC.

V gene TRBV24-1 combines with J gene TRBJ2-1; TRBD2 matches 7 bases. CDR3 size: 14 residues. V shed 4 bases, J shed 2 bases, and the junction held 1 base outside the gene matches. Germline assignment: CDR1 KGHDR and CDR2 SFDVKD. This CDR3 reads CATSEAGAYNEQFF. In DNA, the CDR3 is TGTGCCACCAGTGAGGCGGGAGCCTACAATGAGCAGTTCTTC.

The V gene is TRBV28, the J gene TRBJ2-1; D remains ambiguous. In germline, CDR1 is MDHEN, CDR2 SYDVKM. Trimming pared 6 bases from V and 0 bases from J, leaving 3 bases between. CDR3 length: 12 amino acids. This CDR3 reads CASRLSYNEQFF. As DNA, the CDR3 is TGTGCCAGCAGACTCTCCTACAATGAGCAGTTCTTC.

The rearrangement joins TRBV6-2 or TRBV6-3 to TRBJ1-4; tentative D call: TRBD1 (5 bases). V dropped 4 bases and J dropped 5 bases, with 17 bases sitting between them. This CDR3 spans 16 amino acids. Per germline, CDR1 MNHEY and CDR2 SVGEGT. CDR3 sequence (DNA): TGTGCCAGCAGTTCCCCAGTTCCTACAGGCAATGAAAAACTGTTTTTT. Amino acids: CASSSPVPTGNEKLFF.

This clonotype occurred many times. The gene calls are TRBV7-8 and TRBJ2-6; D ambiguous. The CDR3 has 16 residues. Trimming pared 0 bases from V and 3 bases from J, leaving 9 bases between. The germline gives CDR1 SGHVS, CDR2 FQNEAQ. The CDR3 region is CASSLAIGVGANVLTF. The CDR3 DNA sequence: TGTGCCAGCAGCTTAGCCATAGGCGTTGGGGCCAACGTCCTGACTTTC.

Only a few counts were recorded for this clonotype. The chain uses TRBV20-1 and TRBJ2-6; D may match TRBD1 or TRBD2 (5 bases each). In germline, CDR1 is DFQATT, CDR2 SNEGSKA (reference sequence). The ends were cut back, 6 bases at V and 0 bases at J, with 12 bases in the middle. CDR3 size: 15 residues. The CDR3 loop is CSATGRLSGANVLTF. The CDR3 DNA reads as TGCAGTGCCACGGGACGTCTCTCTGGGGCCAACGTCCTGACTTTC.

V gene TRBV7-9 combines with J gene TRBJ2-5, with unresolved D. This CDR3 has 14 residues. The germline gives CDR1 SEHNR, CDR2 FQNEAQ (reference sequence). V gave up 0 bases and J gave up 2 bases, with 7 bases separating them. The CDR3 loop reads CASSLASLQETQYF. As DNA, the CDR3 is TGTGCCAGCAGCTTAGCATCGCTTCAAGAGACCCAGTACTTC. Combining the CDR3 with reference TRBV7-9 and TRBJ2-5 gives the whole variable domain DTGVSQNPRHKITKRGQNVTFRCDPISEHNRLYWYRQTLGQGPEFLTYFQNEAQLEKSRLLSDRFSAERPKGSFSTLEIQRTEQGDSAMYLCASSLASLQETQYFGPGTRLLVL.